This T cell receptor (beta chain) was profiled in a study of response to subunit inactivated influenza vaccine. The CDR3 is made up of 18 amino acids. Trimming removed 0 bases at V and 0 bases at J, with 16 bases between. In germline, CDR1 is SGHAT, CDR2 FQNNGV. Turning to this clonotype: Its specificity is not known.

Whole-study results and caveats: Authors suggested each seasonal flu vaccination may recruit only limited numbers of new T cells.

TCRdb reanalysed the RT-PCR reads using MiXCR and keeps one entry per CDR3 protein. The table shows 800,000 or so distinct CDR3 sequences, with roughly 20% occurring only once. The material was PBMCs from blood, obtained around 5 days after vaccination. This TCR derives from a middle-aged man who received an inactivated influenza vaccine. The V and J genes are TRBV11-2 and TRBJ2-3, with D tentatively TRBD2 (6 bases). The CDR3 sequence is CASSLEGSGWASTDTQYF. The CDR3 nucleotides read TGTGCCAGCAGCTTAGAGGGTAGCGGCTGGGCTAGCACAGATACGCAGTATTTT.